The clone carrying this T cell receptor beta chain has ten or more counts. V lost 0 bases to trimming and J lost 2 bases, with 15 bases between them. The CDR3 totals 17 residues. Germline CDR1 reads LGHNA; CDR2 reads YSLEER. The source of the sample is a study of T-cell reconstitution after alpha-beta-depleted transplantation in children. TCRbeta library preparation incorporated unique molecular identifiers. TCRdb passed the PCR reads through MiXCR, listing each CDR3 protein once. The table lists 350,000 to 450,000 distinct CDR3 sequences, roughly 20% of them singletons. This sequence originates from a human donor who donated a stem cell graft to a child with acute myeloid leukemia. The material sequenced was PBMCs from the stem cell graft donor, taken from the stem cell graft. The chain is built from TRBV4-3 and TRBJ2-3; D call uncertain. CDR3 in amino acids: CASSQEGGSAITDTQYF. As DNA, the CDR3 is TGCGCCAGCAGCCAAGAAGGCGGCAGCGCAATCACAGATACGCAGTATTTT.